This T cell receptor beta chain emerged from a study of tumour-infiltrating T cells in Burkitt lymphoma (dated by TCRdb to the early 2020s). For context, the study as a whole: The Burkitt lymphoma cohort comprised roughly 80 patients and spanned all epidemiological subtypes of the disease. TCR repertoire data were correlated with clinical outcome; productive clonality predicted overall and progression-free survival, independent of established prognosticators including age at diagnosis.

The library relied on the immunoSEQ multiplex PCR assay. The table was pulled from immuneACCESS by TCRdb, which kept in-frame rearrangements only. Such tables lose some clones; where checked, under half of the loss comes from unresolved V genes, and the rest has no known cause. The table for this sample lists 400 to 500 clones; less than 15% of them were counted only once. 9.5% to 15% of the sample belongs to the ten largest clones. Points the paper makes about the study in general: Numerous Burkitt lymphoma patients were found to share several public clonotypes, a finding suggesting shared tumour neoantigen selection that is absent from diffuse large B-cell lymphoma.

The CDR3 starts with the cysteine, ends with the phenylalanine, and has 15 residues. Only CDR3 DNA is held: 45 bases, read in frame from base 1. The trim is 4 bases for V and 4 bases for J, with a gap of 12 bases between the germline ends. CDR1 SGHNT and CDR2 YYREEE were looked up in the germline V gene (reference sequence). This clone showed up just a few times. The antigen this receptor binds is unknown. No per-base quality is available; no much larger clone lies one base away. This receptor was identified in a human donor with Burkitt lymphoma. Recombination linked TRBV5-4 to TRBJ2-6; the D element could tentatively be TRBD1 or TRBD2, as 6 bases agree for each. Sample: tumor tissue. The CDR3 protein sequence reads: CASSGRGTGANVLTF. Here is the DNA: TGTGCCAGCAGCGGACGGGGGACAGGGGCCAACGTCCTGACTTTC.